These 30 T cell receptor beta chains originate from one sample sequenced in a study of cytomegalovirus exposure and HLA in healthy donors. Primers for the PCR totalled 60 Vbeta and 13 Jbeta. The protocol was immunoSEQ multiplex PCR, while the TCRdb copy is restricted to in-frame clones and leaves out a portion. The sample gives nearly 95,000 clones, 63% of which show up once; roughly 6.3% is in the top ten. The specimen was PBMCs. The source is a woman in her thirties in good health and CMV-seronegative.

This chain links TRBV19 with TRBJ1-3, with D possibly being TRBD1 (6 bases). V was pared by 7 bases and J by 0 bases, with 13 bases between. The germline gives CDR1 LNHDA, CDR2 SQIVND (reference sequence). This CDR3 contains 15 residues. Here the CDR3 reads CASKELDSSGNTIYF. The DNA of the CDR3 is TGTGCCAGTAAAGAACTGGACAGCTCTGGAAACACCATATATTTT.

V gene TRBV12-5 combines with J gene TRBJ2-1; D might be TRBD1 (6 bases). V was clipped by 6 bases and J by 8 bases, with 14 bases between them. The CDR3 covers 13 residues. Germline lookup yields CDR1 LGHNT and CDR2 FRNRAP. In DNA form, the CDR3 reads TGTGCTAGTGGGGAACAGGGTACCCATGAGCAGTTCTTC. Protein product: CASGEQGTHEQFF. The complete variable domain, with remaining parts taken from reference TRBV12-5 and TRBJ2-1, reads DARVTQTPRHKVTEMGQEVTMRCQPILGHNTVFWYRQTMMQGLELLAYFRNRAPLDDSGMPKDRFSAEMPDATLATLKIQPSEPRDSAVYFCASGEQGTHEQFFGPGTRLTVL.

DNA for the CDR3: TGTGCCAGCAGCCCCGCGGAGGCCTCCTACGAGCAGTACTTC. Amino acid sequence: CASSPAEASYEQYF. The rearrangement links TRBV9 to TRBJ2-7; D perhaps matches TRBD2 (5 bases). The CDR3 loop spans 14 amino acids. The V gene lost 4 bases and the J gene lost 0 bases, with 11 bases spanning the gap. The germline gives CDR1 SGDLS, CDR2 YYNGEE.

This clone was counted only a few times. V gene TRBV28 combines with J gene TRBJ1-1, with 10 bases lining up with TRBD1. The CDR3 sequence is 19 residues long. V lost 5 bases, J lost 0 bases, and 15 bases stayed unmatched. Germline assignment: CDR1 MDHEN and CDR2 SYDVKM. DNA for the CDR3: TGTGCCAGCAGTGGTACCGGGACAGGGGTGTGGGATCTGAACACTGAAGCTTTCTTT. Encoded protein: CASSGTGTGVWDLNTEAFF.

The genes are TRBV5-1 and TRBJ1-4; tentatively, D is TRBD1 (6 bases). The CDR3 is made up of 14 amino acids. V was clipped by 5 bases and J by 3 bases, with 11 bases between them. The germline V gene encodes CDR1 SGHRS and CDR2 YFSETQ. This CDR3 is CASRVDRSNEKLFF. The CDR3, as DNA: TGCGCCAGCAGGGTGGACAGATCTAATGAAAAACTGTTTTTT.

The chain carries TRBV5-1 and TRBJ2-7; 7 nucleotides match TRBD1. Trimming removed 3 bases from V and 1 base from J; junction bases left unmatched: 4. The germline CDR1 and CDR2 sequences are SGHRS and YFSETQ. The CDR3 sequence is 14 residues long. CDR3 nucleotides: TGCGCCAGCAGCTCCGGGACAGCATCCTACGAGCAGTACTTC. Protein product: CASSSGTASYEQYF.

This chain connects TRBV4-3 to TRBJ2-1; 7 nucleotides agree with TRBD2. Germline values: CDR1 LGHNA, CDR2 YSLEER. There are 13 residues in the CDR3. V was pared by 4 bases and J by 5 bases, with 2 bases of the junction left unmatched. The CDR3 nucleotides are TGCGCCAGCAGCCGCGGGAGCGACAATGAGCAGTTCTTC. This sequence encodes CASSRGSDNEQFF.

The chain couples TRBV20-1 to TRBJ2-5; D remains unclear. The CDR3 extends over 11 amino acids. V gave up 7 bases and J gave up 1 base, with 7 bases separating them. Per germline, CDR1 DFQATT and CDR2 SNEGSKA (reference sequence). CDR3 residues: CSVPLQETQYF. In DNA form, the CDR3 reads TGCAGTGTTCCCCTCCAAGAGACCCAGTACTTC.

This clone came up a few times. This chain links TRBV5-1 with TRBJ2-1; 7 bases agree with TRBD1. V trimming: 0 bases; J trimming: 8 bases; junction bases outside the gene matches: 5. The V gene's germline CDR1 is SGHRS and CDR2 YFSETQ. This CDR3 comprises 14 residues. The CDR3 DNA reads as TGCGCCAGCAGCTTGGGACAGGGTGGAGATGAGCAGTTCTTC. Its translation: CASSLGQGGDEQFF.

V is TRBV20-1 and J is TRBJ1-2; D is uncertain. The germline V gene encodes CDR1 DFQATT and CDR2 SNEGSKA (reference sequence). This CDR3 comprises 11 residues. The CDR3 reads CSEKRFGRYTF. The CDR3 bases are TGCAGCGAGAAGCGGTTCGGACGCTACACCTTC.

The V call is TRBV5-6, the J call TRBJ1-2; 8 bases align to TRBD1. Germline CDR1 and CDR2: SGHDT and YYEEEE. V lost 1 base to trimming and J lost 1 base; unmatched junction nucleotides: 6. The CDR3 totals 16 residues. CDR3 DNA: TGTGCCAGCAGCTTGTGGGGACAGGCTTTTAACTATGGCTACACCTTC. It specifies CASSLWGQAFNYGYTF. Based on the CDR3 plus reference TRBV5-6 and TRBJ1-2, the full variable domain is DAGVTQSPTHLIKTRGQQVTLRCSPKSGHDTVSWYQQALGQGPQFIFQYYEEEERQRGNFPDRFSGHQFPNYSSELNVNALLLGDSALYLCASSLWGQAFNYGYTFGSGTRLTVV.

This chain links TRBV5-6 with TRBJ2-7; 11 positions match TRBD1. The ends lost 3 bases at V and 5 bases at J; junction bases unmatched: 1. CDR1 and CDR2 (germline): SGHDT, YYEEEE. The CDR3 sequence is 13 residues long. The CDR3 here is CASSSDRGHEQYF. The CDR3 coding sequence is TGTGCCAGCAGCTCGGACAGGGGGCACGAGCAGTACTTC. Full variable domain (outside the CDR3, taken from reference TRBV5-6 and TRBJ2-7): DAGVTQSPTHLIKTRGQQVTLRCSPKSGHDTVSWYQQALGQGPQFIFQYYEEEERQRGNFPDRFSGHQFPNYSSELNVNALLLGDSALYLCASSSDRGHEQYFGPGTRLTVT.

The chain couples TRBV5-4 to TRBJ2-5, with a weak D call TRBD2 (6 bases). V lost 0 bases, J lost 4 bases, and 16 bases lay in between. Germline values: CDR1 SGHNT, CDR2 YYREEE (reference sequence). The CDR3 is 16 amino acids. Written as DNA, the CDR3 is TGTGCCAGCAGCTTGGCAGGGAGGACCTCTAGAGAGACCCAGTACTTC. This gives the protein CASSLAGRTSRETQYF. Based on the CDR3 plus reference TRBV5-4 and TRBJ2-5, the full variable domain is ETGVTQSPTHLIKTRGQQVTLRCSSQSGHNTVSWYQQALGQGPQFIFQYYREEENGRGNFPPRFSGLQFPNYSSELNVNALELDDSALYLCASSLAGRTSRETQYFGPGTRLLVL.

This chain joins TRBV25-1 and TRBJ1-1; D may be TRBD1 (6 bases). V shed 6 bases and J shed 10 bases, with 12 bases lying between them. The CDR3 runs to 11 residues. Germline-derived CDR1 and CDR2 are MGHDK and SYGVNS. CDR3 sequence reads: CASSTQGRAFF. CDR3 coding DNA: TGTGCCAGCAGCACACAGGGTCGAGCTTTCTTT.

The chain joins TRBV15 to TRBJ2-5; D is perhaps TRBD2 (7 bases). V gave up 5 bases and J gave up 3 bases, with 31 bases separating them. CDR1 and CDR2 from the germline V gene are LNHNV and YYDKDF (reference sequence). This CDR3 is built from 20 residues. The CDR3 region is CATSLARGAVPGLLEETQYF. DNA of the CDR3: TGTGCCACCAGCCTAGCCCGGGGGGCGGTGCCGGGGTTGTTAGAAGAGACCCAGTACTTC.

The CDR3 is CASSPYSRGGNTIYF. For the CDR3, the DNA is TGTGCCAGCAGCCCCTACAGTCGCGGGGGAAACACCATATATTTT. The rearrangement joins TRBV7-9 to TRBJ1-3; D is undetermined. Trimming took 5 bases from V and 4 from J, leaving 15 bases between them. CDR1 and CDR2 from the germline V gene are SEHNR and FQNEAQ (reference sequence). The CDR3 covers 15 residues.

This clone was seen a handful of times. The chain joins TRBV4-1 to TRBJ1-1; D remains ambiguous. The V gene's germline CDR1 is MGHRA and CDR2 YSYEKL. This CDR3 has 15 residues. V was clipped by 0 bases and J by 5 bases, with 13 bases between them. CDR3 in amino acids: CASSQDSEGGTEAFF. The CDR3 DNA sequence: TGCGCCAGCAGCCAAGATTCCGAGGGAGGGACTGAAGCTTTCTTT.

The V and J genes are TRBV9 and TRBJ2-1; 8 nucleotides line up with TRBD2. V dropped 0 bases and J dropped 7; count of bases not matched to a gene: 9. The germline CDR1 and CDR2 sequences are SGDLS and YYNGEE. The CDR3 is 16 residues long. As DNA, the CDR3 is TGTGCCAGCAGCGTAGCCATAACCGGGACTAGGAATGAGCAGTTCTTC. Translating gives CASSVAITGTRNEQFF.

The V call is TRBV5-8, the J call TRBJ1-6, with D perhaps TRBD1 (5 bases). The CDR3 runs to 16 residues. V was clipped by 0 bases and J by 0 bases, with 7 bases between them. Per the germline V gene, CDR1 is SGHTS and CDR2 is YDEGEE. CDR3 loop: CASSLGDSSYNSPLHF. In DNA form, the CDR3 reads TGTGCCAGCAGCTTGGGTGACAGCTCCTATAATTCACCCCTCCACTTT.

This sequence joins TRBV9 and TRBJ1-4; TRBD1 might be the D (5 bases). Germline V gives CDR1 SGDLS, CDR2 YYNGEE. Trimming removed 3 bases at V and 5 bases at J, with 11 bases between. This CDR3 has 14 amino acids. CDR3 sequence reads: CASSGQSGNEKLFF. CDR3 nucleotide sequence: TGTGCCAGCAGCGGACAGTCGGGCAATGAAAAACTGTTTTTT.

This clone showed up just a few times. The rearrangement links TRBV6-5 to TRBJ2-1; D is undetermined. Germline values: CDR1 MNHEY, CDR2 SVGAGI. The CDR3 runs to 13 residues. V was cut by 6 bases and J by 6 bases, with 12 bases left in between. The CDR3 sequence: CASSPRGFNEQFF. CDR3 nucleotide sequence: TGTGCCAGCAGCCCCAGAGGCTTCAATGAGCAGTTCTTC.

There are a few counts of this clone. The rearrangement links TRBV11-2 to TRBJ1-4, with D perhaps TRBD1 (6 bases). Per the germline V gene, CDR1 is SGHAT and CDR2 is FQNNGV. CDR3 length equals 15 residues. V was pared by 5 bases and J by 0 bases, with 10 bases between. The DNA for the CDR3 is TGTGCCAGCAGCCCCGCAGGGGCAACTAATGAAAAACTGTTTTTT. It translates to CASSPAGATNEKLFF.

The chain's CDR3 is CASSLETGPNTEAFF. The CDR3 nucleotides are TGTGCCAGCAGCCTAGAGACAGGACCGAACACTGAAGCTTTCTTT. The rearrangement links TRBV6-1 to TRBJ1-1; possible D gene TRBD1, 6 bases. V lost 6 bases, J lost 1 base, and 15 bases lay in between. This CDR3 is 15 amino acids long. Germline V gene lookup returns CDR1 MNHNS and CDR2 SASEGT.

This CDR3 reads CASSSEAYEQYF. In DNA form, the CDR3 reads TGTGCCAGCAGCTCCGAGGCCTACGAGCAGTACTTC. This sequence joins TRBV21-1 and TRBJ2-7; TRBD2 is the table's D call, not checked against the DNA. TRBV21-1 is termed a pseudogene. CDR3 size: 12 residues.

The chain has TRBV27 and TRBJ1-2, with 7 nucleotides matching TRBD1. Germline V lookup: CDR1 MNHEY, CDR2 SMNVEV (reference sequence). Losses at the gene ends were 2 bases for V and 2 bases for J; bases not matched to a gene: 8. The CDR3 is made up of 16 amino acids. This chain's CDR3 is CASSLTQQGRNYGYTF. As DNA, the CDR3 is TGTGCCAGCAGTTTAACTCAACAGGGGAGGAACTATGGCTACACCTTC.

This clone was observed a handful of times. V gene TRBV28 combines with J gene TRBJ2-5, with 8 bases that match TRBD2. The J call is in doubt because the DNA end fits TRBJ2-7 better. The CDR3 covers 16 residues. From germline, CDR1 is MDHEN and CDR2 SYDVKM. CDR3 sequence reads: CASRASGSGGIYEQYF. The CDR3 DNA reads TGTGCCAGCAGAGCAAGCGGGAGTGGAGGTATCTACGAGCAGTACTTC.

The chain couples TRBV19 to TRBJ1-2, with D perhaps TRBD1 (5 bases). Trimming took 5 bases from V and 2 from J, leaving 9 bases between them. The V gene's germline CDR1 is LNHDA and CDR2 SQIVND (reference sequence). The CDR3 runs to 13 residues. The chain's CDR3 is CASSPRVNYGYTF. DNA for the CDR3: TGTGCCAGTAGTCCCAGGGTGAACTATGGCTACACCTTC.

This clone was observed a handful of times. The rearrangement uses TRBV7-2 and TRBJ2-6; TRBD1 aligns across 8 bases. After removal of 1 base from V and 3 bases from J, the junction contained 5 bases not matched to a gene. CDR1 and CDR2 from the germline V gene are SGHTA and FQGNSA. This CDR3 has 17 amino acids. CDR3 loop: CASSLVARGLGANVLTF. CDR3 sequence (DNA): TGTGCCAGCAGCTTAGTTGCCAGGGGGCTTGGGGCCAACGTCCTGACTTTC. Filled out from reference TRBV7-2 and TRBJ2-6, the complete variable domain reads GAGVSQSPSNKVTEKGKDVELRCDPISGHTALYWYRQSLGQGLEFLIYFQGNSAPDKSGLPSDRFSAERTGGSVSTLTIQRTQQEDSAVYLCASSLVARGLGANVLTFGAGSRLTVL.

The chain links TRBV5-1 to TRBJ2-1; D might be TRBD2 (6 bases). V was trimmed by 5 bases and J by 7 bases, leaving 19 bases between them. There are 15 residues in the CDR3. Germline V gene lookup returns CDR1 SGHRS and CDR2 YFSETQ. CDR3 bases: TGCGCCAGCAGTCCCCCCCGGTCGGAGGGGAATGAGCAGTTCTTC. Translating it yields CASSPPRSEGNEQFF.

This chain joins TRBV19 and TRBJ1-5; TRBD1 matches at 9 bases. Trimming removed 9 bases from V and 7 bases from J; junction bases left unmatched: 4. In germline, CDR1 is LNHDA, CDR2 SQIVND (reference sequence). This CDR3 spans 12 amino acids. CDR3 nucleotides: TGTGCCAGCCGGGACAGGGACCAGCCCCAGCATTTT. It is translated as CASRDRDQPQHF.